A single T cell receptor beta chain is shown here with its context. Method: immunoSEQ multiplex PCR; TCRdb's copy keeps in-frame clones and lacks some. The sample holds over 120,000 clones; almost 95% are singletons and the top ten take about 3.7%. These data originate in a study of T cell responses to AZD1222 COVID-19 vaccine. This TCR was sampled from an adult who received the AZD1222 COVID-19 vaccine. The sequenced sample was peripheral blood, obtained 28 days after the second AZD1222 dose.

CDR3 nucleotides: TGTGCCAGCAGCTTAAGCCCCTTTAGCGGGGGGAACACCGGGGAGCTGTTTTTT. Encoded protein: CASSLSPFSGGNTGELFF. The rearrangement uses TRBV7-9 and TRBJ2-2; 9 bases are a match to TRBD2. CDR3 length equals 18 residues. The germline V gene has CDR1 SEHNR and CDR2 FQNEAQ (reference sequence). V trimming: 2 bases; J trimming: 1 base; junction bases outside the gene matches: 8.